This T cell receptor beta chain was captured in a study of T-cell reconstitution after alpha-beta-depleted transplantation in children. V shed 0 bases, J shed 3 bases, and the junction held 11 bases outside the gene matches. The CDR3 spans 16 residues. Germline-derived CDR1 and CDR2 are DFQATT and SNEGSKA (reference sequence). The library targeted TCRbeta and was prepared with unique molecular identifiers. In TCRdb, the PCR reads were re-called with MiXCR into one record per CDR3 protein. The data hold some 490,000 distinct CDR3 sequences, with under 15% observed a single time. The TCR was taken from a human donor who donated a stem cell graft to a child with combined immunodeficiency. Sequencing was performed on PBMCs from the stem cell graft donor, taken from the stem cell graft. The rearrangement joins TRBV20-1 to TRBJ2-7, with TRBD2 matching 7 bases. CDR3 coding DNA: TGCAGTGCTAGAGATCTGGGTGGGAGGGACCGCTACGAGCAGTACTTC. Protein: CSARDLGGRDRYEQYF.